A single sample gave rise to the 3 T cell receptor beta chains below, sequenced in a study of cytomegalovirus exposure and HLA in healthy donors. Primers for the PCR totalled 60 Vbeta and 13 Jbeta. The data were produced by immunoSEQ multiplex PCR, yet TCRdb's version contains in-frame clones alone and is incomplete. The sample has around 190,000 clones, over 60% seen once. The sample comprised PBMCs. Receptor source: a man aged 35 to 55 in good health and CMV-seronegative.

This sequence joins TRBV5-1 and TRBJ1-2; 11 bases agree with TRBD1. With V trimmed by 0 bases and J by 4 bases, 2 bases remained unmatched. Germline assignment: CDR1 SGHRS and CDR2 YFSETQ. CDR3 length equals 15 residues. The CDR3 DNA follows: TGCGCCAGCAGCTTGGACGGGACAGGGGGCTATGGCTACACCTTC. Amino acid sequence: CASSLDGTGGYGYTF. Variable domain in full (rest from reference TRBV5-1 and TRBJ1-2): KAGVTQTPRYLIKTRGQQVTLSCSPISGHRSVSWYQQTPGQGLQFLFEYFSETQRNKGNFPGRFSGRQFSNSRSEMNVSTLELGDSALYLCASSLDGTGGYGYTFGSGTRLTVV.

The chain has TRBV5-1 and TRBJ2-3; perhaps TRBD1 as D (8 bases). CDR3 size: 16 residues. V lost 3 bases and J lost 1, with 15 bases in between. From germline, CDR1 is SGHRS and CDR2 YFSETQ. In nucleotides, the CDR3 is TGCGCCAGCAGCTCAGGAACAGGGGGGGGCACAGATACGCAGTATTTT. Translated, it gives CASSSGTGGGTDTQYF. The whole variable domain, filled in from reference TRBV5-1 and TRBJ2-3, reads KAGVTQTPRYLIKTRGQQVTLSCSPISGHRSVSWYQQTPGQGLQFLFEYFSETQRNKGNFPGRFSGRQFSNSRSEMNVSTLELGDSALYLCASSSGTGGGTDTQYFGPGTRLTVL.

V usage is TRBV6-5 and J usage is TRBJ2-3, with D tentatively TRBD2 (6 bases). Germline CDR1 and CDR2: MNHEY and SVGAGI. The CDR3 sequence is 15 residues long. V shed 2 bases and J shed 1 base, with 10 bases lying between them. The CDR3, as DNA: TGTGCCAGCAGTTACGGGAGGCGGGGCACAGATACGCAGTATTTT. The encoded protein is CASSYGRRGTDTQYF.